These 8 T cell receptor beta chains came from one sample sequenced in a study of blood T cell repertoires in COVID-19. The repertoire was sequenced with immunoSEQ multiplex PCR; TCRdb's copy has only in-frame clones and lacks some. The sample consists of 150,000 or so clones, over 70% of them appearing once. The sample consisted of PBMCs or T cells enriched from blood (not recorded which). Receptors originate from a woman in her 40s with acute COVID-19.

The rearrangement joins TRBV7-9 to TRBJ2-1; D ambiguous. The V end lost 1 base, the J end lost 4 bases, and 11 bases lay between the germline ends. In germline, CDR1 is SEHNR, CDR2 FQNEAQ (reference sequence). The CDR3 is 15 residues long. CDR3 residues: CASSLVAVLYNEQFF. For the CDR3, the DNA is TGTGCCAGCAGCTTAGTGGCGGTTCTTTACAATGAGCAGTTCTTC.

The V call is TRBV5-6, the J call TRBJ2-1, with TRBD2 identical over 10 bases. V shed 3 bases and J 7 bases; nucleotides not matched to a gene: 7. CDR1 and CDR2 (germline): SGHDT, YYEEEE. The CDR3 has 15 residues. The CDR3 spells CASSSGTSVLNEQFF. The DNA of the CDR3 is TGTGCCAGCAGCTCCGGGACTAGCGTCTTAAATGAGCAGTTCTTC.

The chain is built from TRBV5-6 and TRBJ2-1; 7 bases line up with TRBD1. Per the germline V gene, CDR1 is SGHDT and CDR2 is YYEEEE. With V trimmed by 3 bases and J by 7 bases, 7 bases remained unmatched. This CDR3 contains 14 residues. CDR3 DNA: TGTGCCAGCAGCTACGACAGGGCGGCAAATGAGCAGTTCTTC. It is translated as CASSYDRAANEQFF. Using reference TRBV5-6 and TRBJ2-1 for the parts outside the CDR3, the full variable domain is DAGVTQSPTHLIKTRGQQVTLRCSPKSGHDTVSWYQQALGQGPQFIFQYYEEEERQRGNFPDRFSGHQFPNYSSELNVNALLLGDSALYLCASSYDRAANEQFFGPGTRLTVL.

This clone was seen at least ten times. The CDR3 region is CASSLGQGAGANVLTF. In DNA, the CDR3 is TGTGCCAGCAGCTTGGGACAGGGGGCAGGGGCCAACGTCCTGACTTTC. This chain joins TRBV7-2 and TRBJ2-6; 12 bases align to TRBD1. The junction had 1 base not matched to a gene; V was cut back by 3 bases and J by 4 bases. CDR1 SGHTA and CDR2 FQGNSA come from the germline V gene. The CDR3 is 16 residues long.

J is TRBJ1-2 and V is TRBV10-3; tentative D call: TRBD1 (5 bases). Deletions cut 6 bases from V and 4 bases from J, with 12 bases between. The CDR3 loop spans 13 amino acids. The germline gives CDR1 ENHRY, CDR2 SYGVKD. The CDR3 sequence: CAIRNDSPYGYTF. The DNA of the CDR3 is TGTGCCATCAGGAATGACAGTCCCTATGGCTACACCTTC.

This clone was counted a single time. V and J are TRBV18 and TRBJ1-1; a possible D gene is TRBD1 (5 bases). Trimming stripped 8 bases from V and 6 bases from J, with 10 bases between. From germline, CDR1 is KGHSH and CDR2 LQKENI. The CDR3 sequence is 11 residues long. The CDR3 DNA sequence: TGTGCCAGCCGTGGGGGGGCTGAAGCTTTCTTT. Translation: CASRGGAEAFF.

The chain combines TRBV19 with TRBJ2-1; 8 nucleotides align to TRBD2. With V trimmed by 10 bases and J by 0 bases, 5 bases remained unmatched. Germline CDR1 and CDR2: LNHDA and SQIVND (reference sequence). The CDR3 is 14 residues long. The CDR3 region has the DNA TGTGCCACTCTCGGGGGGGGCTCCTACAATGAGCAGTTCTTC. Amino acid sequence: CATLGGGSYNEQFF.

This clone was seen a single time. The chain couples TRBV24-1 to TRBJ2-2; a possible D gene is TRBD2 (7 bases). V was pared by 10 bases and J by 4 bases, with 21 bases between. There are 16 residues in the CDR3. Germline V gene lookup returns CDR1 KGHDR and CDR2 SFDVKD. CDR3 loop: CATSMGGAHLTGELFF. CDR3 bases: TGTGCCACTAGCATGGGGGGGGCACACCTCACCGGGGAGCTGTTTTTT.